The 24 T cell receptor beta chains presented below share a single source sample, sequenced in a study of shared clonotypes between healthy human individuals. Data came from immunoSEQ multiplex PCR; TCRdb stores just in-frame clones and leaves some out. Of millions of clones in the sample, 85% to 95% are singletons; the top ten hold around 1.7%. Naivety among CD8 cells was defined by CD45RO negativity and positive CCR7 selection, thereby excluding terminally differentiated effector memory CD45RA+ cells. What was sequenced was naive CD8+ T cells from PBMCs. These TCRs come from a man between 18 and 29 years old in good health. Some clones in this sample may be carry-over from other donors' samples.

The V and J genes are TRBV10-1 and TRBJ2-2; 8 nucleotides match TRBD1. The CDR3 length is 15 residues. Per the germline V gene, CDR1 is WNHNN and CDR2 is SYGVQD (reference sequence). The V and J ends lost 10 bases and 7 bases, in that order; junction bases with no gene match: 14. The CDR3 nucleotides are TGCGCCATCACGCCGTCAGGGGGCATGAGCGGGGAGCTGTTTTTT. As protein: CAITPSGGMSGELFF.

The chain employs TRBV5-6 and TRBJ2-7; the D gene is possibly TRBD2 (5 bases). The CDR3 has 13 residues. Per germline, CDR1 SGHDT and CDR2 YYEEEE. Trimming removed 0 bases from V and 9 bases from J, with 13 bases in between. For the CDR3, the DNA is TGTGCCAGCAGCTTGGCGGGGTTTACGAGGCAGTACTTC. Its protein is CASSLAGFTRQYF.

The genes are TRBV19 and TRBJ2-2, with a tentative D call TRBD1 (5 bases). Germline values: CDR1 LNHDA, CDR2 SQIVND (reference sequence). V was cut by 6 bases and J by 6 bases, with 17 bases left in between. CDR3 length: 15 amino acids. CDR3 DNA sequence: TGTGCCAGTAGCCCTCATCAGCAGGGTCCCGGGGAGCTGTTTTTT. Protein product: CASSPHQQGPGELFF.

This clone showed up just once. This chain joins TRBV4-1 and TRBJ2-7; D gene unclear. This CDR3 has 13 amino acids. Trimming removed 1 base from V and 3 bases from J, with 7 bases in between. Germline lookup yields CDR1 MGHRA and CDR2 YSYEKL. The CDR3 coding sequence is TGCGCCAGCAGCCAAGGGACGGACTACGAGCAGTACTTC. This codes for CASSQGTDYEQYF.

V gene TRBV20-1 combines with J gene TRBJ2-1; the D is unclear. The V gene lost 1 base and the J gene lost 8 bases, with 6 bases spanning the gap. The CDR3 is made up of 11 amino acids. The germline V gene has CDR1 DFQATT and CDR2 SNEGSKA (reference sequence). The CDR3 protein is CSARGTDEQFF. As DNA, the CDR3 is TGCAGTGCTAGAGGCACAGATGAGCAGTTCTTC.

The CDR3 is CASSPRGFNYGYTF. In nucleotides, the CDR3 is TGTGCCAGCAGCCCGCGGGGGTTTAACTATGGCTACACCTTC. The rearrangement uses TRBV13 and TRBJ1-2; tentatively, D is TRBD1 (5 bases). There are 14 residues in the CDR3. Germline CDR1 and CDR2: PRHDT and FYEKMQ (reference sequence). V lost 5 bases to trimming and J lost 1 base, with 11 bases between them.

The rearrangement joins TRBV11-1 to TRBJ1-1; the D gene is possibly TRBD1 (5 bases). The germline V and J ends were trimmed by 5 bases and 7 bases, with 14 bases remaining between them. The CDR3 is 13 residues long. The V gene's germline CDR1 is SGHAT and CDR2 FQDESV (reference sequence). The CDR3 region is CASSPNAGVEAFF. The CDR3 coding sequence is TGTGCCAGCAGCCCGAATGCGGGGGTTGAAGCTTTCTTT.

V gene TRBV11-2 combines with J gene TRBJ1-2; maybe TRBD1 (6 bases). Trimming removed 5 bases from V and 5 bases from J, with 18 bases in between. The CDR3 sequence is 15 residues long. In germline, CDR1 is SGHAT, CDR2 FQNNGV. The chain's CDR3 is CASSPTGGSAYGYTF. For the CDR3, the DNA is TGTGCCAGCAGCCCAACGGGGGGCTCAGCGTATGGCTACACCTTC.

The chain links TRBV7-3 to TRBJ2-1; D is undetermined. V was pared by 4 bases and J by 5 bases, with 6 bases between. This CDR3 has 12 residues. Germline V lookup: CDR1 SGHTA, CDR2 FQGTGA. CDR3 residues: CASSSGNNEQFF. The CDR3 nucleotides are TGTGCCAGCAGCTCAGGTAACAATGAGCAGTTCTTC.

The CDR3, as DNA: TGTGCCAGCAGCTTGGAGGGGCCAGGGCCCCTTTCTGGGGCCAACGTCCTGACTTTC. This codes for CASSLEGPGPLSGANVLTF. The genes are TRBV5-6 and TRBJ2-6, with a weak D call TRBD1 (5 bases). Germline V CDR1 and CDR2: SGHDT, YYEEEE. The CDR3 sequence is 19 residues long. V was clipped by 0 bases and J by 1 base, with 17 bases between them.

J is TRBJ1-3 and V is TRBV25-1; maybe TRBD1 (6 bases). CDR1 MGHDK and CDR2 SYGVNS come from the germline V gene. The CDR3 spans 15 residues. V shed 8 bases and J shed 2 bases, with 16 bases lying between them. In DNA, the CDR3 is TGTGCCAGCCGTACGAACAGGGTACCTGGAAACACCATATATTTT. It is translated as CASRTNRVPGNTIYF.

To note about this clone: The identical CDR3 is also encoded by other nucleotide sequences in the sample. This chain links TRBV11-2 with TRBJ2-1; 9 nucleotides match TRBD2. Germline CDR1 reads SGHAT; CDR2 reads FQNNGV. Trimming removed 3 bases from V and 2 bases from J; junction bases left unmatched: 2. The CDR3 sequence is 15 residues long. CDR3 sequence: CASSLAGGPYNEQFF. CDR3 DNA: TGTGCCAGCAGCTTGGCGGGAGGGCCCTACAATGAGCAGTTCTTC.

The genes are TRBV7-2 and TRBJ2-3, with D tentatively TRBD1 (6 bases). CDR3 length: 15 amino acids. V was clipped by 5 bases and J by 5 bases, with 17 bases between them. CDR1 and CDR2 from the germline V gene are SGHTA and FQGNSA. The CDR3 nucleotides read TGTGCCAGCAGCGCTAACAGGGCCCTCGTAGATACGCAGTATTTT. This sequence encodes CASSANRALVDTQYF.

The chain combines TRBV4-1 with TRBJ2-1, with 9 bases identical to TRBD1. The CDR3 sequence is 14 residues long. The V segment lost 4 bases and the J segment 10 bases; nucleotides outside the gene matches: 8. Germline V gene lookup returns CDR1 MGHRA and CDR2 YSYEKL. The CDR3 is CASSRPGTGKEQFF. CDR3 sequence (DNA): TGCGCCAGCAGCCGGCCCGGGACAGGGAAAGAGCAGTTCTTC.

This clone was picked up one time. The gene calls are TRBV27 and TRBJ2-3; D is possibly TRBD2 (5 bases). The germline CDR1 and CDR2 sequences are MNHEY and SMNVEV (reference sequence). CDR3 size: 15 residues. V shed 10 bases and J shed 1 base, with 18 bases lying between them. The CDR3 DNA follows: TGTGCCACCTCCAACCCCAGCGGAGGCACAGATACGCAGTATTTT. As protein: CATSNPSGGTDTQYF.

The chain combines TRBV7-9 with TRBJ2-1; 11 bases line up with TRBD2. With V trimmed by 5 bases and J by 6 bases, 15 bases remained unmatched. Germline V CDR1 and CDR2: SEHNR, FQNEAQ (reference sequence). The CDR3 totals 18 residues. This CDR3 is CASSPPLLLAGDPNEQFF. The DNA for the CDR3 is TGTGCCAGCAGCCCGCCCTTACTACTAGCGGGAGATCCCAATGAGCAGTTCTTC.

The V and J genes are TRBV9 and TRBJ2-1, with D possibly matching TRBD2 (5 bases). Trimming took 0 bases from V and 2 from J, leaving 9 bases between them. The CDR3 runs 15 residues. CDR1 SGDLS and CDR2 YYNGEE come from the germline V gene. The chain's CDR3 is CASSVGTPPYNEQFF. CDR3 nucleotide sequence: TGTGCCAGCAGCGTAGGGACTCCTCCCTACAATGAGCAGTTCTTC.

The genes are TRBV29-1 and TRBJ2-7; TRBD2 matches 7 bases. V trimming: 4 bases; J trimming: 2 bases; junction bases outside the gene matches: 5. The CDR3 covers 13 residues. CDR1 SQVTM and CDR2 ANQGSEA come from the germline V gene. The CDR3, as DNA: TGCAGCGTTGTAAGCGGGAACACCTACGAGCAGTACTTC. Amino acids: CSVVSGNTYEQYF.

The chain is built from TRBV27 and TRBJ1-5; no reliable D call. Germline V gene lookup returns CDR1 MNHEY and CDR2 SMNVEV (reference sequence). The CDR3 totals 14 residues. Trimming pared 5 bases from V and 6 bases from J, leaving 14 bases between. For the CDR3, the DNA is TGTGCCAGCAGTCCAGATCCCGGTTCTCAGCCCCAGCATTTT. Translation: CASSPDPGSQPQHF.

This chain joins TRBV10-1 and TRBJ2-2; D remains unclear. V lost 0 bases, J lost 8 bases, and 16 bases lay in between. The germline V gene encodes CDR1 WNHNN and CDR2 SYGVQD (reference sequence). The CDR3 runs to 16 residues. The CDR3 sequence: CASSESTVPKKGELFF. For the CDR3, the DNA is TGCGCCAGCAGTGAGTCCACAGTGCCTAAAAAAGGGGAGCTGTTTTTT.

The chain employs TRBV7-9 and TRBJ2-7; weak D call: TRBD2 (6 bases). This CDR3 spans 13 amino acids. V shed 3 bases and J shed 5 bases, with 11 bases lying between them. The germline V gene encodes CDR1 SEHNR and CDR2 FQNEAQ (reference sequence). In DNA, the CDR3 is TGTGCCAGCAGCTTCGGGAGTTCCGACGAGCAGTACTTC. Protein product: CASSFGSSDEQYF.

The CDR3 DNA follows: TGCAGCGTTGAGGTCGGCGATCGAGCCTTCTTC. Residues: CSVEVGDRAFF. This rearrangement joins TRBV29-1 to TRBJ2-1; D gene uncertain. Trimming stripped 3 bases from V and 16 bases from J, with 16 bases between. Germline V lookup: CDR1 SQVTM, CDR2 ANQGSEA. The CDR3 consists of 11 residues.

The V and J genes are TRBV7-8 and TRBJ2-3; D is unresolved. Trimming removed 1 base at V and 0 bases at J, with 8 bases between. Germline CDR1 and CDR2: SGHVS and FQNEAQ. The CDR3 sequence is 15 residues long. The chain's CDR3 is CASSLVPVSTDTQYF. The CDR3 DNA sequence: TGTGCCAGCAGCTTAGTACCCGTAAGCACAGATACGCAGTATTTT.

The rearrangement links TRBV27 to TRBJ2-1; 8 bases are a match to TRBD1. The trim removed 6 bases at V and 9 bases at J, leaving 19 bases unmatched. The CDR3 sequence is 17 residues long. The germline gives CDR1 MNHEY, CDR2 SMNVEV (reference sequence). The DNA of the CDR3 is TGTGCCAGCAGCCAGACCCCCGACAGGGGATCTAGGGGTGAGCAGTTCTTC. Translating it yields CASSQTPDRGSRGEQFF.